This T cell receptor beta chain was sequenced during a study of shared clonotypes between healthy human individuals. Study details: The cohort comprised a couple of women and a few men. Their ages spanned 18 to 49 years.

Trimming removed 6 bases from V and 4 bases from J; junction bases left unmatched: 9. The CDR3 has 17 amino acids. Germline CDR1 is MDHEN and CDR2 is SYDVKM. Researchers divided each subset's genomic DNA evenly across several immunoSEQ plates. The method was immunoSEQ multiplex PCR; TCRdb's version includes in-frame clones alone and lacks a portion of them. The table includes some 2,000,000 clones, 85% to 95% detected once. Naive CD8 isolation took CD45RO-negative cells positively selected for CCR7 and excluded terminally differentiated effector memory CD45RA+ cells. Study results and caveats: The researchers took only blood, and tissue repertoires probably look different.

Note on this clone: Its cognate antigen is unknown.

The chain joins TRBV28 to TRBJ2-1, with 13 nucleotides matching TRBD2. The sample comprised naive CD8+ T cells sorted from blood. The TCR comes from a man aged 18-30 years in good health. The CDR3 sequence is CASSRLAGGEGYNEQFF. The CDR3 bases are TGTGCCAGCAGCCGACTAGCGGGGGGAGAAGGTTACAATGAGCAGTTCTTC.